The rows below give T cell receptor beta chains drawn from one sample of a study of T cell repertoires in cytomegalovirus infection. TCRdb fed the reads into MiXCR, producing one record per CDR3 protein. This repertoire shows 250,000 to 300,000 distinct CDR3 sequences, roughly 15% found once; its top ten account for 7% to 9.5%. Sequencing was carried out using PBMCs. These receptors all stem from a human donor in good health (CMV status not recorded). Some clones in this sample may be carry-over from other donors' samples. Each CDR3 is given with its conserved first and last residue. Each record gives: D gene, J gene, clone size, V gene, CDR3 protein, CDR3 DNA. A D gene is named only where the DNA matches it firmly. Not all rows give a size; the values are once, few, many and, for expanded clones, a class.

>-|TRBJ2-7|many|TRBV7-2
CATRRTPTYEQYF
TGTGCCACAAGGAGGACTCCAACCTACGAGCAGTACTTC
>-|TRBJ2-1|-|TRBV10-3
CAISRAFSGEDNEQFF
TGTGCCATCAGTCGCGCATTTAGCGGAGAGGACAATGAGCAGTTCTTC
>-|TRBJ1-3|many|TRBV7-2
CASSSGGQRSSGNTIYF
TGTGCCAGCAGCTCCGGAGGGCAGAGGAGCTCTGGAAACACCATATATTTT
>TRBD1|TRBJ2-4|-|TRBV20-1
CSALQGATKNIQYF
TGCAGTGCTTTACAGGGGGCAACCAAAAACATTCAGTACTTC
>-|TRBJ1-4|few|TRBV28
CASSFPQGPSTNEKLFF
TGTGCCAGCAGTTTCCCCCAGGGCCCGTCAACTAATGAAAAACTGTTTTTT
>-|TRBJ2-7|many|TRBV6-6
CASSYLRRIEQYF
TGTGCCAGCAGTTACCTTCGTCGTATTGAGCAGTACTTC
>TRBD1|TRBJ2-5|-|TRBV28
CASSLKQGIETQYF
TGTGCCAGCAGCCTTAAACAGGGGATAGAGACCCAGTACTTC
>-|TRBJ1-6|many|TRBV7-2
CASSATTGSSYNSPLHF
TGTGCCAGCAGCGCAACTACAGGGAGCTCCTATAATTCACCCCTCCACTTT
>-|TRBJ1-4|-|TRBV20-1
CSARDTTTNEKLFF
TGCAGTGCTAGAGACACAACAACTAATGAAAAACTGTTTTTT
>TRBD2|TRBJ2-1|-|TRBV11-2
CASSRTSGGSSCNEQFF
TGTGCCAGCAGCCGAACTAGCGGGGGGAGCTCCTGCAATGAGCAGTTCTTC
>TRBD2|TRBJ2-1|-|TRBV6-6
CASRSGGAVNEQFF
TGTGCCAGCCGTAGCGGGGGGGCGGTCAATGAGCAGTTCTTC
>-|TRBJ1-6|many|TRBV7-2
CASSLALPGTDFFYSPLHF
TGTGCCAGCAGCTTAGCGCTACCCGGGACTGATTTTTTCTATTCACCCCTCCACTTT
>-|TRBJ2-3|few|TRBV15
CATSRDTVLRPGTDTQYF
TGTGCCACCAGCAGAGATACGGTCCTTCGGCCGGGGACAGATACGCAGTATTTT
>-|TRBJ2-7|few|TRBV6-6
CASRPSADNFFSYEQYF
TGTGCCAGCAGGCCGTCCGCAGACAACTTTTTCTCCTACGAGCAGTACTTC
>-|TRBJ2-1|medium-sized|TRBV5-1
CASSPAGQYGTYNEQFF
TGCGCCAGCAGCCCGGCTGGACAGTATGGGACCTACAATGAGCAGTTCTTC
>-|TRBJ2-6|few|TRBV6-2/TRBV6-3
CASSYGNSGANVLTF
TGTGCCAGCAGTTATGGGAACTCTGGGGCCAACGTCCTGACTTTC
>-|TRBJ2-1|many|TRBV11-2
CASSLGALGGEQFF
TGTGCCAGCAGCCTCGGAGCGCTTGGGGGTGAGCAGTTCTTC
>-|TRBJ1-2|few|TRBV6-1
CASFREGYTF
TGTGCCAGCTTTAGGGAAGGCTACACCTTC
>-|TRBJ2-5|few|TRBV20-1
CSARKQGGETQYF
TGCAGTGCTAGGAAACAGGGCGGGGAGACCCAGTACTTC
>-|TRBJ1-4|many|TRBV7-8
CASSQTGLSEKLFF
TGTGCCAGCAGCCAAACAGGGCTCTCTGAAAAACTGTTTTTT
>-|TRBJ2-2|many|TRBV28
CASSFVGAGELFF
TGTGCCAGCAGTTTCGTCGGGGCCGGGGAGCTGTTTTTT
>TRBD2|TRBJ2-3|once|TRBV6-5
CASRLAGAVDTQYF
TGTGCCAGCAGGCTAGCGGGAGCGGTAGATACGCAGTATTTT
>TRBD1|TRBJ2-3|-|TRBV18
CASSPLPAGQGSTDTQYF
TGTGCCAGCTCACCACTTCCGGCCGGACAGGGCAGCACAGATACGCAGTATTTT
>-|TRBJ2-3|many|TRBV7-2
CASSLMRTGKGDTQYF
TGTGCCAGCAGCTTAATGAGAACAGGGAAAGGAGATACGCAGTATTTT
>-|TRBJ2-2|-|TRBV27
CASGHPGAWEAPNTGELFF
TGTGCCAGCGGCCACCCTGGGGCGTGGGAAGCGCCCAACACCGGGGAGCTGTTTTTT
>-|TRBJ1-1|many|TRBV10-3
CATGVGRVTEAFF
TGTGCCACCGGCGTGGGCAGGGTGACTGAAGCTTTCTTT
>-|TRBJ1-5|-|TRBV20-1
CSAPPGGASNQPQHF
TGCAGTGCCCCCCCGGGGGGAGCTAGCAATCAGCCCCAGCATTTT
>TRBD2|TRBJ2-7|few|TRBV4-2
CASSQTSGGLSYEQYF
TGTGCCAGCAGCCAGACTAGCGGGGGACTATCCTACGAGCAGTACTTC
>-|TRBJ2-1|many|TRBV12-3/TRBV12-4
CASRLDSGGDEQFF
TGTGCCAGCAGACTCGACTCGGGCGGCGATGAGCAGTTCTTC
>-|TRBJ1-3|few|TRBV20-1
CSALSDQGSGNTIYF
TGCAGTGCTCTATCGGACCAGGGTTCAGGAAACACCATATATTTT
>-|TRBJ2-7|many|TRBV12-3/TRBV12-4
CASSLDLGEQYF
TGTGCCAGCAGTCTCGACCTTGGGGAGCAGTACTTC
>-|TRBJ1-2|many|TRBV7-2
CASTPRRGTYGYTF
TGTGCCAGCACCCCACGGAGAGGAACCTATGGCTACACCTTC
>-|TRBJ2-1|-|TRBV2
CASSVGGNEQFF
TGTGCCAGCAGTGTGGGGGGCAATGAGCAGTTCTTC
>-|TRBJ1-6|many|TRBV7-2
CASGPGNSPLHF
TGTGCCAGCGGGCCGGGTAATTCACCCCTCCACTTT
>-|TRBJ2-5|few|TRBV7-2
CASSRYLAGKETQYF
TGTGCCAGCAGCCGCTACTTGGCGGGGAAAGAGACCCAGTACTTC
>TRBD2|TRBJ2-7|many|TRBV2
CAIGRWTSGATYEQYF
TGTGCCATCGGTCGATGGACTAGCGGAGCTACTTACGAGCAGTACTTC
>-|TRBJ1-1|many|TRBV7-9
CASSLSSVNTEAFF
TGTGCCAGCAGCTTAAGTTCAGTGAACACTGAAGCTTTCTTT
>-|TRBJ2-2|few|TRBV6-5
CASSYPGETGELFF
TGTGCCAGCAGTTATCCAGGGGAGACCGGGGAGCTGTTTTTT
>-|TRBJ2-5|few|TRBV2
CASRRLGARQETQYF
TGTGCCAGCAGACGACTGGGGGCCCGACAAGAGACCCAGTACTTC
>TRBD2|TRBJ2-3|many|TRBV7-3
CASSSGLAGVDTQYF
TGTGCCAGCAGCTCCGGACTAGCGGGGGTGGATACGCAGTATTTT
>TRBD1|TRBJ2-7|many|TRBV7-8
CASSSRDSSYEQYF
TGTGCCAGCAGCTCCCGGGACAGTTCCTACGAGCAGTACTTC
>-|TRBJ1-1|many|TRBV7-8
CASSLERYSLEAFF
TGTGCCAGCAGCTTAGAGCGCTACAGCCTTGAAGCTTTCTTT
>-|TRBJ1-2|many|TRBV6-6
CASSFKGGYTF
TGTGCCAGCAGTTTCAAAGGTGGCTACACCTTC
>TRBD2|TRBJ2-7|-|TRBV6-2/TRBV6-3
CASRSTGLAFSYEQYF
TGTGCCAGCAGATCTACGGGACTAGCGTTCTCCTACGAGCAGTACTTC
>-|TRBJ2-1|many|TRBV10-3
CAISWGSGERNGDEQFF
TGTGCCATCAGTTGGGGGTCGGGGGAGCGAAATGGGGATGAGCAGTTCTTC
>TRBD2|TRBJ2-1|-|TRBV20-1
CSARGAGALNEQFF
TGCAGTGCTAGAGGGGCGGGAGCTCTCAATGAGCAGTTCTTC
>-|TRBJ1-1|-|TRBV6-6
CASSGRMNTEAFF
TGTGCCAGCAGTGGACGGATGAACACTGAAGCTTTCTTT
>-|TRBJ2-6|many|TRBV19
CASSFSPRVANVLTF
TGTGCCAGTAGTTTCAGCCCCCGCGTGGCCAACGTCCTGACTTTC
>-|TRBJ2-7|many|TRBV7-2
CASSPRWTGTRGMGEQYF
TGTGCCAGCAGTCCCCGGTGGACAGGGACTAGAGGGATGGGGGAGCAGTACTTC
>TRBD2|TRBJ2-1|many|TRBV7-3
CASSLGAGVSYNEQFF
TGTGCCAGCAGCTTAGGAGCGGGAGTTTCCTACAATGAGCAGTTCTTC